The T cell receptor beta chain under discussion was sequenced for a study of blood T cells in healthy people across ages (dated by TCRdb to the mid-2010s). Regarding the study in general: In model experiments, template switching captured about one uniquely barcoded TCR beta cDNA molecule for every two T cells. For two donors (one aged 18 to 30 and one aged 80 or older), the study analyzed two additional independent replicas of 1 million unique cDNA reads from the same blood draw. To avoid experimental bias, donors of different ages were spread randomly across the sequencing lanes. To track age-related changes in TCR beta repertoire diversity, the study relied on deep sequencing normalized with unique cDNA molecular identifiers. Donors were grouped into four age groups: young (average approximately 15 years), middle-aged (around 39), aged (around 60) and long-lived (approximately 78).

The donors were a few dozen Caucasian individuals from Russia, aged about 6 to 100 years, who were systemically healthy. Each donor gave 9.5 to 10 milliliters of peripheral blood, drawn into EDTA-treated Vacutainer tubes. PBMCs were isolated by Ficoll-Paque density-gradient centrifugation, with at least 6.5 million obtained per sample. Total RNA, at least 5 micrograms per sample, was extracted from PBMCs with Trizol reagent. For every donor, flow cytometry on a PBMC aliquot measured the percentage of naive CD45RAhigh/CD27high T cells. Study-level results and caveats: Since profiling was done on bulk unsorted PBMCs, naive and antigen-experienced compartments could not be conclusively compared. As age increased, observed TCR beta diversity per million T cells dropped in a roughly linear way, and a significant reduction was already evident by age 40. There was a strong correlation between observed TCR beta diversity and the percentage of naive T cells measured by flow cytometry. Total diversity estimates from one million sequenced T cells were considered lower bounds and underestimates. Donor CMV infection status was unknown, potentially confounding age-related changes in expanded clonotypes. Compared with the aged group, more naive CD4+ T cells, fewer expanded clones and increased TCR diversity were shown by the long-lived group, suggesting age selection.

The CDR3 covers 16 residues, taking in both the cysteine and the phenylalanine. Of the read, only the CDR3 DNA is kept; its 48 bases are in frame from base 1. The germline V end is reduced by 5 bases and the J end by 1 base; junction bases left unmatched: 8. The germline V gene specifies SGHTA as CDR1 and FQGNSA as CDR2. As for this clonotype: The antigen it recognizes is unknown. No much larger clone exists at a distance of one base, and base qualities are not known.

Libraries were made using 5' RACE. A second about 7 to 12 cycle PCR used a sample-barcoded 5' primer and a J-beta primer mix. Each TCR beta cDNA molecule received a unique molecular identifier from a template-switch 5' adaptor carrying 12 random nucleotides. Each sample yielded at least 3 million CDR3-containing paired-end reads. All of the RNA was converted into first-strand cDNA using the Mint cDNA synthesis kit, with a TRBC-specific oligonucleotide serving as the primer. Following uracil-DNA glycosylase treatment, a first 18-cycle PCR with universal primers M1SS and BC2_uni_R was performed on all cDNA. As for how the authors treated the data: For normalization, 1 million high-quality reads, each with a distinct molecular identifier, were randomly selected from each sample. Reads with shared molecular identifiers were discarded instead of being binned into consensus sequences. CDR3 identification, clonotype clustering and error correction used MiTCR with a Q25 quality threshold and the strictest error-elimination algorithm. Lower-bound total TCR beta diversity was estimated with a nonparametric unseen species model using Euler transformation. TCRdb reprocessed the public reads (quality trimming at Q25 with fastp, clone calling with MiXCR) and kept in-frame beta chains. Records with the same CDR3 protein are collapsed into one entry carrying the most frequent genes and DNA. TCRdb's processing, not the authors' own work, is the source of the V and J calls. The sample yields around 1,800,000 distinct CDR3 sequences; roughly 43% were counted once. The ten largest make up roughly 24% of the sample.

The specimen was blood. The rearrangement joined TRBV7-2 to TRBJ2-3, and 8 bases in between align with TRBD2. This clonotype was obtained from a human donor in good health. CDR3 sequence: CASSPGVGGGTDTQYF. The sequence in DNA is TGTGCCAGCAGCCCCGGGGTCGGGGGGGGCACAGATACGCAGTATTTT.